These 3 T cell receptor beta chains were sequenced from one sample in a study of CD8+ T cells in alopecia areata (dated 2018 in TCRdb). The method was the immunoSEQ multiplex PCR assay. To provide template for TCR sequencing, every sample had RNA extracted and reverse transcribed into cDNA. Sourced from immuneACCESS, this table was stored by TCRdb with only in-frame sequences that have V and J called. A share of the clones is absent; for the studies checked, an unresolved V gene accounts for under half, and the remainder has no known explanation. The table for this sample lists 150,000 to 250,000 clones; approximately 60% of them were counted only once. Together, the top ten hold approximately 3.4% of the sample. The label giving this sample's time point can be read as: less than five weeks on oral tofacitinib. The sample's treatment or condition label is to be understood as: oral pan-JAK inhibitor, 5-10 mg twice daily.

Specimen: CD4+ T cells sorted from blood, collected at week 4, from a patient treated with tofacitinib. These receptors were obtained from a human donor with alopecia areata.

In its sample, this clone was seen a few times. The V gene is TRBV2, the J gene TRBJ2-3; D gene unclear. Germline CDR1 reads SNHLY; CDR2 reads FYNNEI. The CDR3 is 13 residues long. With 5 bases removed from V and 1 base from J, the gap between germline ends came to 7 bases. CDR3 protein: CASSMGGTDTQYF. CDR3 nucleotide sequence: TGTGCCAGCAGTATGGGTGGCACAGATACGCAGTATTTT. Filled out from reference TRBV2 and TRBJ2-3, the complete variable domain reads EPEVTQTPSHQVTQMGQEVILRCVPISNHLYFYWYRQILGQKVEFLVSFYNNEISEKSEIFDDQFSVERPDGSNFTLKIRSTKLEDSAMYFCASSMGGTDTQYFGPGTRLTVL.

The V call is TRBV30, the J call TRBJ2-3; the D is unclear. The V end lost 2 bases, the J end lost 8 bases, and 17 bases lay between the germline ends. Germline loops: CDR1 GTSNPN, CDR2 SVGIG (reference sequence). The CDR3 is 14 residues long. The CDR3 bases are TGTGCCTGGAGTAAATGGCAAGGACCCCCTACGCAGTATTTT. It yields the protein CAWSKWQGPPTQYF.

This clone is a singleton in its sample. The rearrangement uses TRBV30 and TRBJ1-1, with D unclear. Germline CDR1 reads GTSNPN; CDR2 reads SVGIG (reference sequence). The germline V and J ends were trimmed by 0 bases and 1 base, with 9 bases remaining between them. This CDR3 is 14 amino acids long. CDR3 sequence (DNA): TGTGCCTGGAGTGTTTTACAGACGAACACTGAAGCTTTCTTT. Translated: CAWSVLQTNTEAFF. Looking up the rest from reference TRBV30 and TRBJ1-1 gives the full variable domain: SQTIHQWPATLVQPVGSPLSLECTVEGTSNPNLYWYRQAAGRGLQLLFYSVGIGQISSEVPQNLSASRPQDRQFILSSKKLLLSDSGFYLCAWSVLQTNTEAFFGQGTRLTVV.